Listed below are T cell receptor beta chains from one sample, sequenced in a study of T cell responses to AZD1222 COVID-19 vaccine. TCRdb's table, derived via immunoSEQ multiplex PCR, lists solely in-frame clones and lacks some. The table includes 100,000 to 140,000 clones, about 90% detected once. The sequencing here drew on peripheral blood, taken on day 0 of AZD1222 vaccination. These receptors were taken from an adult in good health. Each CDR3 is given with its conserved first and last residue. A D gene is named only where the DNA matches it firmly. Clone size is given for some rows only: seen once, a few or many times, or a class if the clone is expanded.

v_gene	d_gene	j_gene	abundance	len	CDR3nt	CDR3aa
TRBV19	TRBD1	TRBJ1-1	NA	14	TGTGCCAGTAGCCTGGGACAGGGGGCTACTGAAGCTTTCTTT	CASSLGQGATEAFF
TRBV4-2	NA	TRBJ2-1	NA	14	TGTGCCAGCAGCCAAGATTCGAAGGACAATGAGCAGTTCTTC	CASSQDSKDNEQFF
TRBV5-6	NA	TRBJ1-6	NA	13	TGTGCCAGCAGCCCGAACCTGGATTCACCCCTCCACTTT	CASSPNLDSPLHF
TRBV9	NA	TRBJ2-1	NA	16	TGTGCCAGCAGCGTAGATCTCGCAGGTAGCTACAATGAGCAGTTCTTC	CASSVDLAGSYNEQFF
TRBV11-2	NA	TRBJ1-1	NA	14	TGTGCCAGCAGCCTAAATCACGGGAACACTGAAGCTTTCTTT	CASSLNHGNTEAFF
TRBV5-1	TRBD2	TRBJ2-2	NA	15	TGCGCCAGCAGCCGGGGGGACGCGAACACCGGGGAGCTGTTTTTT	CASSRGDANTGELFF
TRBV5-6	NA	TRBJ1-1	NA	16	TGTGCCAGCAGCTTGGTGGGGCCGGGGGCGTCCACTGAAGCTTTCTTT	CASSLVGPGASTEAFF
TRBV11-1	NA	TRBJ2-1	once	14	TGTGCCAGCAGCTTAAGGGACGGATACAATGAGCAGTTCTTC	CASSLRDGYNEQFF
TRBV5-3	NA	TRBJ1-6	NA	13	TGTGCCAGAAGAAGCTCCTATAATTCACCCCTCCACTTT	CARRSSYNSPLHF
TRBV6-5	NA	TRBJ1-5	NA	15	TGTGCCAGCAGTTACTCTCAGGGCAGCAATCAGCCCCAGCATTTT	CASSYSQGSNQPQHF
TRBV7-2	NA	TRBJ1-1	once	11	TGTGCCAGCAGCGCCCAAATTGAAGCTTTCTTT	CASSAQIEAFF
TRBV9	TRBD2	TRBJ2-7	NA	17	TGTGCCAGCAGCGCAGGGAGCGGGGGAGCAAGAGGCTACGAGCAGTACTTC	CASSAGSGGARGYEQYF
TRBV7-9	NA	TRBJ2-1	NA	16	TGTGCCAGCAGTTCCAAACCGGGCCTCACTAGGAGTGAGCAGTTCTTC	CASSSKPGLTRSEQFF
TRBV11-2	TRBD1	TRBJ2-7	NA	14	TGTGCCAGCAGCGCCGGGACAGGGGTGGACGAGCAGTACTTC	CASSAGTGVDEQYF
TRBV6-2/TRBV6-3	NA	TRBJ2-7	NA	13	TGTGCCAGCAGTTTAATACAGGGCTACGAGCAGTACTTC	CASSLIQGYEQYF
TRBV11-2	NA	TRBJ2-4	NA	12	TGTGCCAGCAGCTCGGACAGAGACATTCAGTACTTC	CASSSDRDIQYF
TRBV30	TRBD2	TRBJ2-3	NA	14	TGTGCCGAAGGCATAGCGGGGGGGGCAGATACGCAGTATTTT	CAEGIAGGADTQYF
TRBV5-8	NA	TRBJ1-1	NA	13	TGTGCCAGCAGCTGGGGACAGAACACTGAAGCTTTCTTT	CASSWGQNTEAFF
TRBV7-9	TRBD2	TRBJ2-5	NA	17	TGTGCCAGCAGCCCCGGTAAAATAGCGGGGGGGCCGGAGACCCAGTACTTC	CASSPGKIAGGPETQYF
TRBV5-1	NA	TRBJ1-6	NA	17	TGCGCCAGCAGCTTGGATCGTGGGAGTGCTAGTAATTCACCCCTCCACTTT	CASSLDRGSASNSPLHF
TRBV5-6	NA	TRBJ1-6	NA	16	TGTGCCAGCAGCTTAGAGGGAGGTCGGGATAATTCACCCCTCCACTTT	CASSLEGGRDNSPLHF
TRBV18	NA	TRBJ1-1	NA	15	TGTGCCAGCTCACCACGGGGAAAGGGGGACACTGAAGCTTTCTTT	CASSPRGKGDTEAFF
TRBV29-1	NA	TRBJ2-7	NA	14	TGCAGCGTCGGCACAGGAGCTATATTCTACGAGCAGTACTTC	CSVGTGAIFYEQYF
TRBV7-9	NA	TRBJ1-4	few	14	TGTGCCAGCCGCCTGGGGCAGGGCGCTGAAAAACTGTTTTTT	CASRLGQGAEKLFF